This TCR beta chain was captured in a study of T-cell reconstitution after alpha-beta-depleted transplantation in children. This clonotype occurred many times. Its matching antigen is unknown. Whole-study findings and limits: Newly produced T cells mostly provided counts and TCRbeta diversity after one year, as hyperexpanded clones declined. Some patients showed high day-60 TCRbeta diversity, which derived from surviving recipient T cells and thymic progenitors. After transplant, at about two months, alpha-beta T cells were reportedly derived from several hundred expanded graft clones.

For TCRbeta, the library was prepared with unique molecular identifiers. TCRdb re-analysed the PCR reads in MiXCR, keeping a single row per CDR3 protein. The sample yields about 200,000 distinct CDR3 sequences, approximately 6% seen once. This receptor was identified in a girl less than two years old with combined immunodeficiency, due to receive a stem cell transplant. Sample: PBMCs, taken before TCRalphabeta/CD19-depleted stem cell transplant.

The CDR3: CASSPLPSGSPLHF. The DNA of the CDR3 is TGTGCCAGCAGCCCCCTCCCCTCCGGATCACCCCTCCACTTT. This chain connects TRBV12-3 or TRBV12-4 to TRBJ1-6; D unresolved. V lost 6 bases and J 10 bases, leaving 16 bases between the germline ends. The CDR3 extends over 14 amino acids.